The rows below give T cell receptor beta chains drawn from one sample of a study of human thymus T cells. Repertoires were generated with immunoSEQ multiplex PCR, while TCRdb's copy carries only in-frame clones and drops some. The table has roughly 120,000 clones, around 94% seen once. The material sequenced was thymus tissue. Every receptor here comes from a boy under three years old with a congenital heart defect but otherwise immunologically healthy. Each CDR3 is given without its conserved first and last residue.

CDR3: AIGLARDSEQF
J: TRBJ2-1
V: TRBV10-3

CDR3: ASSQDNAGHLMNTEAF
J: TRBJ1-1
V: TRBV4-1

CDR3: ASSQGYEQY
J: TRBJ2-7
V: TRBV5-1

CDR3: ASTTNPQGRDEQY
J: TRBJ2-7
V: TRBV6-5

CDR3: ASSQARSDRGKTQY
J: TRBJ2-5
V: TRBV4-3

CDR3: ASSLSRDTDNSPLH
J: TRBJ1-6
V: TRBV27

CDR3: ARDYPGEDTQY
J: TRBJ2-3
V: TRBV30

CDR3: ASSFRLTSGGAGDTQY
J: TRBJ2-3
V: TRBV19

CDR3: ASSLPVADRKETDTQY
J: TRBJ2-3
V: TRBV7-9

CDR3: ASSSGTGSSYEQY
J: TRBJ2-7
V: TRBV6-5

CDR3: ASSLRGTPNYGYT
J: TRBJ1-2
V: TRBV5-6

CDR3: ASSQDHRTLYEQY
J: TRBJ2-7
V: TRBV4-1

CDR3: ASGGLSGGNTIY
J: TRBJ1-3
V: TRBV2

CDR3: ASSLAGQGRSEQY
J: TRBJ2-7
V: TRBV7-8

CDR3: ASDLGGGFQPQH
J: TRBJ1-5
V: TRBV19

CDR3: ASSVGTGELF
J: TRBJ2-2
V: TRBV9

CDR3: ASSHRGPYEQY
J: TRBJ2-7
V: TRBV6-4

CDR3: ASSEIPRDSLVAF
J: TRBJ1-1
V: TRBV6-1

CDR3: ASSLARAPYEQY
J: TRBJ2-7
V: TRBV5-5

CDR3: ASSLGRANTEAF
J: TRBJ1-1
V: TRBV5-1

CDR3: ASRGQGKETQY
J: TRBJ2-5
V: TRBV11-3

CDR3: SVALKGPDGPQH
J: TRBJ1-5
V: TRBV29-1

CDR3: ASIPAKDTEAF
J: TRBJ1-1
V: TRBV10-2

CDR3: ASSDRVGEKLF
J: TRBJ1-4
V: TRBV6-4

CDR3: ASSPSYNMRVNTEAF
J: TRBJ1-1
V: TRBV28